These 17 T cell receptor beta chains were all obtained from the same sample, sequenced in a study of long-term antiretroviral therapy in people with HIV. The authors ran the immunoSEQ assay, v3.0, at survey level. TCRdb's copy holds only in-frame clones and misses some; the assay was immunoSEQ multiplex PCR. The repertoire holds tens of thousands of clones, with around 85% as singletons. The material sequenced was unsorted PBMCs, taken around 5 years before starting antiretroviral therapy. Receptor source: a man in his forties or fifties with HIV.

This rearrangement joins TRBV19 to TRBJ1-2; tentatively, D is TRBD1 (5 bases). Trimming removed 5 bases at V and 5 bases at J, with 18 bases between. This CDR3 is 15 amino acids long. Germline CDR1 reads LNHDA; CDR2 reads SQIVND (reference sequence). The CDR3 sequence: CASSLLGQEKYGYTF. CDR3 nucleotides: TGTGCCAGTAGTTTGCTGGGGCAGGAGAAATATGGCTACACCTTC.

This chain links TRBV27 with TRBJ2-2, with D unclear. The CDR3 totals 14 residues. CDR1 MNHEY and CDR2 SMNVEV come from the germline V gene (reference sequence). Trimming removed 6 bases from V and 4 bases from J, with 12 bases in between. CDR3 sequence: CASSAGPRTGELFF. The CDR3 DNA follows: TGTGCCAGCAGCGCCGGCCCTCGCACCGGGGAGCTGTTTTTT.

This clone has just one count. V gene TRBV12-2 combines with J gene TRBJ1-1; the table assigns TRBD1, which was not confirmed against the DNA. TRBV12-2 is listed as a pseudogene. There are 15 residues in the CDR3. The CDR3 sequence is CASRPRQGMNTEAFF. Written as DNA, the CDR3 is TGTGCAAGTCGCCCCAGACAGGGTATGAACACTGAAGCTTTCTTT.

CDR3 nucleotides: TGTGCCAGCAGTGAATACGGATATGCCGGGGAGCTGTTTTTT. Amino acid sequence: CASSEYGYAGELFF. The chain employs TRBV25-1 and TRBJ2-2; no definite D call. The V and J ends lost 0 bases and 6 bases respectively, with 8 bases between them. Germline values: CDR1 MGHDK, CDR2 SYGVNS. The CDR3 is 14 residues long.

The V call is TRBV7-6, the J call TRBJ2-2; 12 bases match TRBD1. V lost 1 base to trimming and J lost 6 bases; unmatched junction nucleotides: 6. Germline lookup yields CDR1 SGHVS and CDR2 FNYEAQ. CDR3 length: 17 residues. DNA of the CDR3: TGTGCCAGCAGCTTAGGCGGGGACAGGGGGCTGGCCGGGGAGCTGTTTTTT. Protein product: CASSLGGDRGLAGELFF.

The rearrangement joins TRBV29-1 to TRBJ1-1; the match to TRBD1 covers 9 bases. The V gene's germline CDR1 is SQVTM and CDR2 ANQGSEA. V dropped 6 bases and J dropped 8; count of bases not matched to a gene: 7. This CDR3 region has 12 residues. In DNA, the CDR3 is TGCAGCGTGGAACACGGGACAGGGGAAGCTTTCTTT. Its protein product is CSVEHGTGEAFF. The entire variable domain, with the rest obtained from reference TRBV29-1 and TRBJ1-1, is as follows: SAVISQKPSRDICQRGTSLTIQCQVDSQVTMMFWYRQQPGQSLTLIATANQGSEATYESGFVIDKFPISRPNLTFSTLTVSNMSPEDSSIYLCSVEHGTGEAFFGQGTRLTVV.

The chain couples TRBV5-4 to TRBJ2-5; 9 bases map to TRBD1. This CDR3 region has 15 residues. Germline V CDR1 and CDR2: SGHNT, YYREEE (reference sequence). V was clipped by 1 base and J by 4 bases; unmatched bases: 5. The CDR3 reads CASSLPGTGTETQYF. The CDR3 DNA follows: TGTGCCAGCAGCTTGCCCGGGACAGGGACAGAGACCCAGTACTTC.

This chain connects TRBV5-1 to TRBJ2-3, with a weak D call TRBD2 (6 bases). V lost 4 bases to trimming and J lost 4 bases, with 16 bases between them. CDR1 SGHRS and CDR2 YFSETQ come from the germline V gene. This CDR3 has 15 residues. DNA for the CDR3: TGCGCCAGCAGCCTGGACTATGTATTGGCAGATACGCAGTATTTT. Translated: CASSLDYVLADTQYF.

The J gene is TRBJ2-5, the V gene TRBV5-1; perhaps TRBD1 as D (6 bases). Germline values: CDR1 SGHRS, CDR2 YFSETQ. The CDR3 is 15 amino acids. V was cut by 2 bases and J by 1 base, with 12 bases left in between. The CDR3 sequence is CASSFSPGVQETQYF. Written as DNA, the CDR3 is TGCGCCAGCAGCTTCAGTCCAGGGGTCCAAGAGACCCAGTACTTC.

This sequence joins TRBV18 and TRBJ1-1, with D perhaps TRBD1 (6 bases). Per the germline V gene, CDR1 is KGHSH and CDR2 is LQKENI. Trimming took off 8 bases at V and 1 base at J, with 11 bases between the two ends. CDR3 length: 13 amino acids. CDR3 bases: TGTGCCAGCGCACAGGGTAGGAACACTGAAGCTTTCTTT. Encoded protein: CASAQGRNTEAFF. Looking up the rest from reference TRBV18 and TRBJ1-1 gives the full variable domain: NAGVMQNPRHLVRRRGQEARLRCSPMKGHSHVYWYRQLPEEGLKFMVYLQKENIIDESGMPKERFSAEFPKEGPSILRIQQVVRGDSAAYFCASAQGRNTEAFFGQGTRLTVV.

This clone was detected a few times. The chain uses TRBV15 and TRBJ1-5; no clear D. V was cut by 0 bases and J by 11 bases, with 8 bases left in between. The V gene's germline CDR1 is LNHNV and CDR2 YYDKDF (reference sequence). The CDR3 spans 12 residues. In nucleotides, the CDR3 is TGTGCCACCAGCAGAGACACCTCGTCCCAGCATTTT. This gives the protein CATSRDTSSQHF.

The V call is TRBV6-1, the J call TRBJ1-4; TRBD1 aligns across 8 bases. The CDR3 consists of 15 residues. The ends lost 6 bases at V and 3 bases at J; junction bases unmatched: 6. Germline loops: CDR1 MNHNS, CDR2 SASEGT. Here the CDR3 reads CASSLRGPANEKLFF. The CDR3 nucleotides read TGTGCCAGCAGCCTCAGGGGGCCGGCTAATGAAAAACTGTTTTTT.

The genes are TRBV5-5 and TRBJ2-7; D is ambiguous. Per germline, CDR1 SGHKS and CDR2 YYEKEE (reference sequence). The CDR3 is made up of 13 amino acids. V dropped 1 base and J dropped 1 base, with 6 bases sitting between them. The chain's CDR3 is CASSLLVSYEQYF. For the CDR3, the DNA is TGTGCCAGCAGCTTGTTAGTATCCTACGAGCAGTACTTC.

The count of this clone is one. Germline and junction disagree at one end, which may indicate a read error. The chain couples TRBV7-9 to TRBJ2-7; 8 bases fit TRBD1. CDR3 length equals 11 residues. CDR1 is SEHNR and CDR2 is FQNEAQ in the germline V gene (reference sequence). CDR3 sequence: CASSLRTGLSF. CDR3 coding DNA: TGTGCCAGCAGCTTACGGACAGGGTTGAGCTTC. Based on the CDR3 plus reference TRBV7-9 and TRBJ2-7, the full variable domain is DTGVSQNPRHKITKRGQNVTFRCDPISEHNRLYWYRQTLGQGPEFLTYFQNEAQLEKSRLLSDRFSAERPKGSFSTLEIQRTEQGDSAMYLCASSLRTGLSFGPGTRLTVT.

The chain joins TRBV14 to TRBJ1-2; tentatively, D is TRBD1 (5 bases). V was cut by 3 bases and J by 1 base, with 6 bases left in between. This CDR3 region has 13 residues. CDR1 and CDR2 from the germline V gene are SGHDN and FVKESK. The CDR3 region has the DNA TGTGCCAGCAGCCAGGGGGTTAACTATGGCTACACCTTC. Translated, it gives CASSQGVNYGYTF. Together with reference TRBV14 and TRBJ1-2, the CDR3 gives the full variable domain: EAGVTQFPSHSVIEKGQTVTLRCDPISGHDNLYWYRRVMGKEIKFLLHFVKESKQDESGMPNNRFLAERTGGTYSTLKVQPAELEDSGVYFCASSQGVNYGYTFGSGTRLTVV.

The rearrangement uses TRBV19 and TRBJ1-2, with a possible D match to TRBD1 (5 bases). The V and J ends lost 8 bases and 3 bases respectively, with 19 bases between them. Germline V gene lookup returns CDR1 LNHDA and CDR2 SQIVND (reference sequence). The CDR3 totals 15 residues. The CDR3 loop reads CASSRGPNSYYGYTF. The CDR3 DNA is TGTGCCAGTTCCCGGGGACCTAATTCGTACTATGGCTACACCTTC.

This chain connects TRBV6-6 to TRBJ1-1; D may be TRBD1 (5 bases). The V gene lost 0 bases and the J gene lost 11 bases, with 16 bases spanning the gap. The CDR3 contains 14 residues. CDR1 is MNHNY, CDR2 SVGAGI, per germline (reference sequence). As DNA, the CDR3 is TGTGCCAGCAGTTACTCGAGCGCAGGGCGAGCGGCTTTCTTT. It yields the protein CASSYSSAGRAAFF.